These 16 T cell receptor beta chains were all obtained from the same sample, sequenced in a study of blood T cell repertoires in COVID-19. Repertoires were generated with immunoSEQ multiplex PCR, while TCRdb's copy carries only in-frame clones and drops some. Among roughly 300,000 clones, approximately 93% were seen once, and the ten largest hold over 2%. The sequenced material came from peripheral blood. The receptor set was obtained from a woman younger than 45 with COVID-19, enrolled during active disease.

This rearrangement joins TRBV19 to TRBJ1-2; no definite D call. The CDR3 runs to 13 residues. Germline V gives CDR1 LNHDA, CDR2 SQIVND (reference sequence). V lost 3 bases and J 4 bases, leaving 9 bases between the germline ends. CDR3 nucleotides: TGTGCCAGTAGTATGGCGGCAGCCTATGGCTACACCTTC. Its protein product is CASSMAAAYGYTF. Looking up the rest from reference TRBV19 and TRBJ1-2 gives the full variable domain: DGGITQSPKYLFRKEGQNVTLSCEQNLNHDAMYWYRQDPGQGLRLIYYSQIVNDFQKGDIAEGYSVSREKKESFPLTVTSAQKNPTAFYLCASSMAAAYGYTFGSGTRLTVV.

This chain links TRBV5-1 with TRBJ2-7; D ambiguous. The ends were cut back, 4 bases at V and 2 bases at J, with 10 bases in the middle. The germline CDR1 and CDR2 sequences are SGHRS and YFSETQ. The CDR3 loop spans 13 amino acids. The CDR3 spells CASSHGAPYEQYF. CDR3 coding DNA: TGCGCCAGCAGCCACGGAGCTCCCTACGAGCAGTACTTC.

V and J are TRBV25-1 and TRBJ1-1; no definite D call. The CDR3 is 14 amino acids. CDR1 is MGHDK, CDR2 SYGVNS, per germline. Trimming removed 0 bases at V and 1 base at J, with 6 bases between. The CDR3 DNA is TGTGCCAGCAGTGAATATACCGGGAACACTGAAGCTTTCTTT. This codes for CASSEYTGNTEAFF.

CDR3 coding DNA: TGTGCCAGCAGTGATGGACAGGGGTATAATTCACCCCTCCACTTT. It yields the protein CASSDGQGYNSPLHF. The chain recombines TRBV6-1 with TRBJ1-6; 9 positions agree with TRBD1. CDR3 length equals 15 residues. V trimming: 3 bases; J trimming: 4 bases; junction bases outside the gene matches: 1. CDR1 is MNHNS and CDR2 is SASEGT in the germline V gene.

CDR3 sequence reads: CASSQDRGEAFF. CDR3 bases: TGTGCCAGCAGCCAGGACAGGGGTGAAGCTTTCTTT. The J gene is TRBJ1-1, the V gene TRBV11-1; 9 bases match TRBD1. Germline V lookup: CDR1 SGHAT, CDR2 FQDESV (reference sequence). CDR3 length equals 12 residues. Trimming at V came to 5 bases and at J to 7 bases, leaving 2 bases not matched to a gene.

This rearrangement joins TRBV27 to TRBJ2-7, with 10 bases lining up with TRBD2. The CDR3 covers 14 residues. With 5 bases clipped from V and 5 bases from J, the junction kept 6 bases outside the gene matches. Germline assignment: CDR1 MNHEY and CDR2 SMNVEV (reference sequence). CDR3 DNA: TGTGCCAGCAGTCCCCTAGCGGGAGTAGACGAGCAGTACTTC. Translation: CASSPLAGVDEQYF.

The chain employs TRBV5-8 and TRBJ2-5; 8 nucleotides align to TRBD1. This CDR3 comprises 16 residues. The germline V gene encodes CDR1 SGHTS and CDR2 YDEGEE. After removal of 0 bases from V and 2 bases from J, the junction contained 6 bases not matched to a gene. The CDR3 DNA reads TGTGCCAGCAGCTTGGCCCCAGGGGGCGTACAAGAGACCCAGTACTTC. As protein: CASSLAPGGVQETQYF.

The sample holds a few counts of this clone. V gene TRBV7-2 combines with J gene TRBJ2-5, with 9 bases aligning to TRBD2. The CDR3 sequence is 14 residues long. Germline V CDR1 and CDR2: SGHTA, FQGNSA. J gave up 5 bases and V 3 bases, and 4 bases lay outside the gene matches. CDR3 DNA: TGTGCCAGCAGCTTTGGCGGGAGGGTGGAGACCCAGTACTTC. Its protein is CASSFGGRVETQYF.

The chain employs TRBV27 and TRBJ1-5; no definite D call. CDR1 is MNHEY and CDR2 is SMNVEV in the germline V gene (reference sequence). The CDR3 spans 13 residues. Trimming removed 2 bases from V and 6 bases from J, with 8 bases in between. The CDR3 DNA reads TGTGCCAGCAGTTTAGCGTTTCGTCAGCCCCAGCATTTT. Its protein product is CASSLAFRQPQHF.

This chain joins TRBV11-2 and TRBJ2-5; 7 nucleotides line up with TRBD2. The CDR3 sequence is 15 residues long. Germline V gene data show CDR1 as SGHAT and CDR2 as FQNNGV. V was pared by 5 bases and J by 3 bases, with 9 bases of the junction left unmatched. The CDR3 DNA follows: TGTGCCAGCAGCCCCTGGGGGGGATGGGAAGAGACCCAGTACTTC. Its protein product is CASSPWGGWEETQYF.

The J gene is TRBJ1-3, the V gene TRBV10-1; D is unclear. The germline V gene has CDR1 WNHNN and CDR2 SYGVQD (reference sequence). Trimming left V 0 bases short and J 7 bases short, with 13 bases between. The CDR3 is 15 amino acids. CDR3 bases: TGCGCCAGCAGTGAGTCAGTGGGAGGGAAGAACACCATATATTTT. Its protein product is CASSESVGGKNTIYF.

The chain joins TRBV19 to TRBJ1-1; TRBD1 agrees at 9 bases. V dropped 5 bases and J dropped 3; count of bases not matched to a gene: 4. CDR3 size: 14 residues. Per germline, CDR1 LNHDA and CDR2 SQIVND (reference sequence). The DNA of the CDR3 is TGTGCCAGTAGTTCCGGGACAGGGTACACTGAAGCTTTCTTT. Its translation: CASSSGTGYTEAFF.

V and J are TRBV5-1 and TRBJ1-1; 9 nucleotides align to TRBD1. V shed 4 bases and J 5 bases; nucleotides not matched to a gene: 9. Germline loops: CDR1 SGHRS, CDR2 YFSETQ. This CDR3 contains 15 residues. CDR3 region: CASSLGQGRGTEAFF. The CDR3 DNA follows: TGCGCCAGCAGCCTCGGACAGGGGAGAGGGACTGAAGCTTTCTTT. Based on the CDR3 plus reference TRBV5-1 and TRBJ1-1, the full variable domain is KAGVTQTPRYLIKTRGQQVTLSCSPISGHRSVSWYQQTPGQGLQFLFEYFSETQRNKGNFPGRFSGRQFSNSRSEMNVSTLELGDSALYLCASSLGQGRGTEAFFGQGTRLTVV.

This clone was counted once. The V gene is TRBV19, the J gene TRBJ1-1, with 8 bases identical to TRBD1. V shed 5 bases and J 1 base; nucleotides not matched to a gene: 9. CDR1 LNHDA and CDR2 SQIVND come from the germline V gene (reference sequence). This CDR3 spans 16 amino acids. The CDR3 loop reads CASSSQGALANTEAFF. CDR3 DNA sequence: TGTGCCAGTAGTTCTCAGGGGGCTCTTGCGAACACTGAAGCTTTCTTT. The full variable domain, in which reference TRBV19 and TRBJ1-1 provide the parts outside the CDR3, is DGGITQSPKYLFRKEGQNVTLSCEQNLNHDAMYWYRQDPGQGLRLIYYSQIVNDFQKGDIAEGYSVSREKKESFPLTVTSAQKNPTAFYLCASSSQGALANTEAFFGQGTRLTVV.

The V call is TRBV18, the J call TRBJ2-5, with D perhaps matching TRBD1 (6 bases). V gave up 1 base and J gave up 3 bases, with 27 bases separating them. CDR1 and CDR2 (germline): KGHSH, LQKENI. The CDR3 spans 20 residues. CDR3 protein: CASSPRYWAGEVGGKETQYF. CDR3 coding DNA: TGTGCCAGCTCACCACGGTACTGGGCAGGGGAAGTAGGTGGAAAAGAGACCCAGTACTTC.

The chain joins TRBV5-4 to TRBJ2-1, with 10 nucleotides matching TRBD1. The CDR3 consists of 16 residues. V trimming: 0 bases; J trimming: 6 bases; junction bases outside the gene matches: 6. Germline-derived CDR1 and CDR2 are SGHNT and YYREEE (reference sequence). The CDR3 nucleotides are TGTGCCAGCAGCTTGGGGGGACAGGGGTCAGTCAATGAGCAGTTCTTC. The encoded protein is CASSLGGQGSVNEQFF. The full variable domain, rest sourced from reference TRBV5-4 and TRBJ2-1, is ETGVTQSPTHLIKTRGQQVTLRCSSQSGHNTVSWYQQALGQGPQFIFQYYREEENGRGNFPPRFSGLQFPNYSSELNVNALELDDSALYLCASSLGGQGSVNEQFFGPGTRLTVL.